Below, 6 T cell receptor beta chains from the same sample are listed, as sequenced in a study of T cells after yellow fever vaccination. TCRdb processed the 5' RACE reads anew with MiXCR; each CDR3 protein has one entry. The table has fewer than 85,000 distinct CDR3 sequences, almost 8% seen once. Material: CD8+ T cells sorted from PBMCs, obtained on the day of the yellow fever booster vaccination. These receptor sequences come from a man aged 25-45 years who received the YFV17D yellow fever vaccine.

The chain is built from TRBV6-5 and TRBJ2-2, with D unresolved. The CDR3 spans 13 residues. The germline V gene encodes CDR1 MNHEY and CDR2 SVGAGI. Trimming took 7 bases from V and 0 from J, leaving 6 bases between them. The CDR3 nucleotides read TGTGCCAGCATTAGTCCGAACACCGGGGAGCTGTTTTTT. Its protein is CASISPNTGELFF.

The DNA for the CDR3 is TGTGCCACCAGCTGGACTAGCGGGAGTGAGTGGTACGAGCAGTACTTC. Protein sequence: CATSWTSGSEWYEQYF. V is TRBV15 and J is TRBJ2-7; TRBD2 agrees at 13 bases. After removal of 5 bases from V and 4 bases from J, the junction contained 8 bases not matched to a gene. The CDR3 has 16 residues. CDR1 is LNHNV and CDR2 is YYDKDF in the germline V gene (reference sequence).

There are a few counts of this clonotype. This chain links TRBV30 with TRBJ2-1; the D is unclear. The CDR3 covers 11 residues. V lost 8 bases to trimming and J lost 4 bases, with 9 bases between them. Germline V gene lookup returns CDR1 GTSNPN and CDR2 SVGIG (reference sequence). The CDR3 DNA follows: TGTGCCGAGAAAGGATACAATGAGCAGTTCTTC. Translation: CAEKGYNEQFF.

This clonotype was counted ten times or more. The chain carries TRBV7-2 and TRBJ2-7; 11 bases align to TRBD2. CDR3 length: 14 residues. Germline CDR1 and CDR2: SGHTA and FQGNSA. V lost 5 bases to trimming and J lost 5 bases; unmatched junction nucleotides: 5. The CDR3 bases are TGTGCCAGCAGCGTTGGACTAGCGGGTAACGAGCAGTACTTC. Translation: CASSVGLAGNEQYF.

This clonotype was seen repeatedly, ten times or more. The chain has TRBV9 and TRBJ2-7; D is undetermined. The CDR3 sequence is 14 residues long. The V gene's germline CDR1 is SGDLS and CDR2 YYNGEE. Trimming removed 0 bases at V and 0 bases at J, with 7 bases between. CDR3 bases: TGTGCCAGCAGCGTAGGGCAGAGCTCCTACGAGCAGTACTTC. Translating it yields CASSVGQSSYEQYF.

Within the sample, this clonotype is medium-sized (0.01 to 0.1%). The rearrangement joins TRBV2 to TRBJ1-2; 7 bases are a match to TRBD1. Germline CDR1 and CDR2: SNHLY and FYNNEI. The CDR3 runs 10 residues. Unmatched junction bases numbered 2, after V lost 8 bases and J lost 8 bases. CDR3 DNA sequence: TGTGCCAGCCTACAGGGGGGCTACACCTTC. It yields the protein CASLQGGYTF. The full variable domain, in which reference TRBV2 and TRBJ1-2 provide the parts outside the CDR3, is EPEVTQTPSHQVTQMGQEVILRCVPISNHLYFYWYRQILGQKVEFLVSFYNNEISEKSEIFDDQFSVERPDGSNFTLKIRSTKLEDSAMYFCASLQGGYTFGSGTRLTVV.